This TCR beta chain derives from a study of Graves' ophthalmopathy and Graves' hyperthyroidism. The authors amplified TCR beta CDR3 regions, and they did so from RNA transcripts for repertoire sequencing. The first round was an RT-PCR with HTBI primers, and the second round was a multiplex PCR. TCRdb reprocessed the multiplex PCR reads via MiXCR and lists one record per CDR3 protein. The sample shows roughly 170,000 distinct CDR3 sequences, around 39% of them seen only once. Germline V lookup: CDR1 SGHTA, CDR2 FQGTGA. V was clipped by 5 bases and J by 1 base, with 11 bases between them. The length of the CDR3 is 14 residues.

The sample was peripheral blood. The V call is TRBV7-3, the J call TRBJ1-1; D is ambiguous. The source of this sequence is a man aged 25-45 years with Graves' ophthalmopathy. The CDR3 DNA reads as TGTGCCAGCAGCAGTCACGCGGGGAACACTGAAGCTTTCTTT. Its protein is CASSSHAGNTEAFF.